This TCR beta chain was sequenced in a study of cytomegalovirus exposure and HLA in healthy donors. General study findings and limits: Later on, a genetic analysis was performed. It linked a missense variant in DCLRE1C with V- and J-gene trimming of TCR beta.

CDR3 length equals 16 residues. The germline CDR1 and CDR2 sequences are SGHAT and FQNNGV. Trimming removed 4 bases from V and 0 bases from J; junction bases left unmatched: 7. Note on this clone: Its target is unknown.

PCR involved 60 Vbeta and 13 Jbeta primers. Profiled with immunoSEQ multiplex PCR; TCRdb holds only in-frame clones, not every one. In the table there are about 200,000 clones, approximately 85% of which are singletons. Sequencing used PBMCs. The receptor's source is a woman aged 50 to 65 in good health and CMV-seronegative. V gene TRBV11-2 combines with J gene TRBJ1-2, with TRBD1 matching over 8 bases. CDR3 amino acids: CASSWSGTGSNYGYTF. In DNA, the CDR3 is TGTGCCAGCAGCTGGTCCGGGACAGGATCTAACTATGGCTACACCTTC.